This T cell receptor beta chain is drawn from a study of blood T cell repertoires in COVID-19. Some clones are missing from TCRdb's copy, which holds only in-frame ones; the method was immunoSEQ multiplex PCR. The sample holds some 180,000 clones, 83% seen once. This sequence originates from a woman older than 75 with acute or convalescent COVID-19. Material for sequencing was peripheral blood.

CDR3 bases: TGTGCCAGCAACGCCGGGGGGAGCACAGATACGCAGTATTTT. This translates into CASNAGGSTDTQYF. This chain uses TRBV6-6 with TRBJ2-3; 7 nucleotides match TRBD2. The V gene's germline CDR1 is MNHNY and CDR2 SVGAGI (reference sequence). The CDR3 loop spans 14 amino acids. Trimming at V came to 7 bases and at J to 0 bases, leaving 4 bases not matched to a gene.